What follows are 17 T cell receptor beta chains derived from one specimen sequenced in a study of control samples from healthy donors and cancer patients (dated by TCRdb to 2018 to 2021). The protocol used for the library was the immunoSEQ multiplex PCR assay. In its TCRdb copy, this immuneACCESS table keeps in-frame sequences only and misses some clones. Where compared with another copy, unresolved V genes explain less than half of these, and the others have no known cause. Within this sample are roughly 130,000 clones, with under 95% of them counted one time only. Approximately 8.6% of the sample lies in the top ten. The specimen was blood. Source of these receptors: a young man in good health.

A few counts support this clone. This sequence joins TRBV20-1 and TRBJ1-4; D perhaps matches TRBD1 (5 bases). Germline V gives CDR1 DFQATT, CDR2 SNEGSKA (reference sequence). With 7 bases removed from V and 8 bases from J, the gap between germline ends came to 11 bases. CDR3 length: 11 residues. CDR3 sequence reads: CSVTEGEKLFF. In DNA form, the CDR3 reads TGCAGTGTGACGGAGGGGGAAAAACTGTTTTTT.

The CDR3 is CATRAGYLNTEAFF. The CDR3 nucleotides are TGTGCCACCAGAGCAGGGTACCTGAACACTGAAGCTTTCTTT. The chain links TRBV15 to TRBJ1-1; a weak D match, TRBD1 (5 bases). The V end was cut by 6 bases, the J end by 0 bases, with 11 bases between. Germline V CDR1 and CDR2: LNHNV, YYDKDF (reference sequence). The CDR3 is made up of 14 amino acids.

The rearrangement uses TRBV6-2 or TRBV6-3 and TRBJ1-5, with 7 bases that match TRBD1. V shed 2 bases, J shed 0 bases, and the junction held 13 bases outside the gene matches. Germline CDR1 is MNHEY and CDR2 is SVGEGT. The CDR3 has 19 amino acids. For the CDR3, the DNA is TGTGCCAGCAGTTACCCCCAGACAGGGAAAAGTTATAGCAATCAGCCCCAGCATTTT. Residues: CASSYPQTGKSYSNQPQHF.

The V call is TRBV18, the J call TRBJ1-5; D gene ambiguous. The CDR3 is made up of 15 amino acids. Trimming shortened V by 2 bases and J by 5 bases, and 13 bases separated the two germline ends. Germline V gives CDR1 KGHSH, CDR2 LQKENI. This CDR3 reads CASSPDHAGYQPQHF. The CDR3 DNA follows: TGTGCCAGCTCACCAGATCACGCGGGGTATCAGCCCCAGCATTTT. The full variable domain, its missing parts supplied by reference TRBV18 and TRBJ1-5, is NAGVMQNPRHLVRRRGQEARLRCSPMKGHSHVYWYRQLPEEGLKFMVYLQKENIIDESGMPKERFSAEFPKEGPSILRIQQVVRGDSAAYFCASSPDHAGYQPQHFGDGTRLSIL.

This clone showed up just once. The rearrangement joins TRBV6-5 to TRBJ2-2; the match to TRBD1 covers 7 bases. CDR1 MNHEY and CDR2 SVGAGI come from the germline V gene. Trimming removed 8 bases from V and 6 bases from J; junction bases left unmatched: 12. The CDR3 sequence is 15 residues long. This CDR3 reads CASGSTGVGAGELFF. The CDR3 DNA follows: TGTGCCAGCGGGTCAACAGGGGTGGGGGCCGGGGAGCTGTTTTTT.

The chain links TRBV19 to TRBJ2-5, with 8 nucleotides matching TRBD1. This CDR3 spans 15 amino acids. Germline-derived CDR1 and CDR2 are LNHDA and SQIVND (reference sequence). Trimming removed 5 bases from V and 5 bases from J; junction bases left unmatched: 10. Here the CDR3 reads CASSPGQGVWETQYF. CDR3 nucleotides: TGTGCCAGTAGTCCCGGACAGGGAGTTTGGGAGACCCAGTACTTC.

This clone was seen only once. The J gene is TRBJ2-1, the V gene TRBV9; weak D call: TRBD2 (6 bases). The CDR3 sequence is 14 residues long. CDR1 is SGDLS, CDR2 YYNGEE, per germline. The ends were cut back, 4 bases at V and 9 bases at J, with 17 bases in the middle. The CDR3 protein is CASSLGEAEGEQFF. DNA of the CDR3: TGTGCCAGCAGCCTAGGGGAGGCCGAGGGTGAGCAGTTCTTC.

The J gene is TRBJ2-6, the V gene TRBV4-2, with 9 nucleotides matching TRBD1. The V gene end was trimmed by 4 bases and the J gene end by 4 bases; junction bases not matched to a gene: 5. The CDR3 consists of 16 residues. CDR1 and CDR2 (germline): LGHNA, YNFKEQ. The CDR3 nucleotides are TGTGCCAGCAGCCCACAGGGGGCGGAGGGGGCCAACGTCCTGACTTTC. Amino acid sequence: CASSPQGAEGANVLTF.

The chain links TRBV4-2 to TRBJ2-3; perhaps TRBD2 as D (6 bases). Trimming cost V 0 bases and J 6 bases, with 13 bases left between them. The CDR3 sequence is 15 residues long. Looked up from germline, CDR1 is LGHNA and CDR2 is YNFKEQ. CDR3 loop: CASSQEFGGVDTQYF. The CDR3 bases are TGTGCCAGCAGCCAAGAATTCGGCGGGGTTGATACGCAGTATTTT.

The J gene is TRBJ1-2, the V gene TRBV4-2; unclear D gene. Germline CDR1 and CDR2: LGHNA and YNFKEQ. Trimming removed 3 bases from V and 6 bases from J, with 14 bases in between. CDR3 size: 14 residues. This CDR3 is CASSQWVSSDGYTF. For the CDR3, the DNA is TGTGCCAGCAGCCAGTGGGTAAGCTCTGATGGCTACACCTTC.

This clone was detected only once. The gene calls are TRBV19 and TRBJ2-5, with D possibly matching TRBD2 (7 bases). Germline assignment: CDR1 LNHDA and CDR2 SQIVND (reference sequence). V lost 5 bases and J 3 bases, leaving 13 bases between the germline ends. The CDR3 loop spans 14 amino acids. The CDR3 reads CASSLRGREETQYF. The CDR3 nucleotides are TGTGCCAGTAGTCTTAGGGGGAGGGAAGAGACCCAGTACTTC.

As concerns this clone: Distinct nucleotide sequences in the sample also encode this CDR3. This chain joins TRBV6-4 and TRBJ2-3, with TRBD2 matching 8 bases. CDR3 length: 16 amino acids. Losses at the gene ends were 0 bases for V and 3 bases for J; bases not matched to a gene: 5. The germline V gene encodes CDR1 MRHNA and CDR2 SNTAGT. The CDR3 nucleotides are TGTGCCAGCAGTGACTCGGCGGGGGGATCTACAGATACGCAGTATTTT. Translation gives CASSDSAGGSTDTQYF.

J is TRBJ2-1 and V is TRBV11-2, with 11 nucleotides matching TRBD1. The CDR3 totals 16 residues. The germline V gene has CDR1 SGHAT and CDR2 FQNNGV. Unmatched junction bases numbered 8, after V lost 3 bases and J lost 7 bases. CDR3 loop: CASSFYRDRGLNEQFF. CDR3 nucleotides: TGTGCCAGCAGCTTTTATCGGGACAGGGGGTTAAATGAGCAGTTCTTC.

J is TRBJ2-3 and V is TRBV9; D is undetermined. The CDR3 spans 13 residues. The germline V gene encodes CDR1 SGDLS and CDR2 YYNGEE. V was trimmed by 3 bases and J by 4 bases, leaving 9 bases between them. This chain's CDR3 is CASSGTMPDTQYF. The DNA of the CDR3 is TGTGCCAGCAGCGGGACCATGCCAGATACGCAGTATTTT.

This chain connects TRBV10-1 to TRBJ1-5; unclear D gene. CDR3 length equals 15 residues. Germline V CDR1 and CDR2: WNHNN, SYGVQD (reference sequence). V shed 9 bases and J shed 0 bases, with 15 bases lying between them. This chain's CDR3 is CASPRSRYSNQPQHF. The CDR3 nucleotides read TGCGCCAGTCCAAGGTCGAGGTATAGCAATCAGCCCCAGCATTTT.

Of note for this clone: The junction shows a germline mismatch at one end, possibly a read error. The sample contains more than one DNA sequence encoding this CDR3. The rearrangement joins TRBV11-2 to TRBJ2-4, with unresolved D. This CDR3 has 12 residues. Germline V gene lookup returns CDR1 SGHAT and CDR2 FQNNGV. In DNA, the CDR3 is TGCGCCAGCAGCTTTGACGGATCCATTCAGTACTTC. Residues: CASSFDGSIQYF.

The chain is built from TRBV4-2 and TRBJ1-2; tentative D call: TRBD1 (6 bases). Per the germline V gene, CDR1 is LGHNA and CDR2 is YNFKEQ. V lost 4 bases, J lost 8 bases, and 11 bases lay in between. CDR3 size: 12 residues. This CDR3 reads CASSRGAEGYTF. The CDR3, as DNA: TGTGCCAGCAGCCGGGGGGCAGAGGGCTACACCTTC.